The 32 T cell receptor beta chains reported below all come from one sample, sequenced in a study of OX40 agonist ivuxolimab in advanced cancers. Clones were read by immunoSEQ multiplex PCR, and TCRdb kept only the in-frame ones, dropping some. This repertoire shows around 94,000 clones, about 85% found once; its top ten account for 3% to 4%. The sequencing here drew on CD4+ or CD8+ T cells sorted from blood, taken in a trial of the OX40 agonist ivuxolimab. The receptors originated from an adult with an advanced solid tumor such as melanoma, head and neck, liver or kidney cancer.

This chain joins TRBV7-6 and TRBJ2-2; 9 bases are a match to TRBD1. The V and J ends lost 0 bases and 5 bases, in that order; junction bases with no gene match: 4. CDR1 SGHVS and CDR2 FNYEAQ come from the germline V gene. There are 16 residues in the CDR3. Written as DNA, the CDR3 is TGTGCCAGCAGCTTAGCGCTCGGACAGGGGACCGGGGAGCTGTTTTTT. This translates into CASSLALGQGTGELFF.

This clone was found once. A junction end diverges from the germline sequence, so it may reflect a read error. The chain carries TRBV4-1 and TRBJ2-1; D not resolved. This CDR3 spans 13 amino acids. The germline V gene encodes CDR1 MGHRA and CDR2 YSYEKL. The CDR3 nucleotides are TGCGCCAGCAGCCAAGATGGGGTGCCCGATATAGTCTTC. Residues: CASSQDGVPDIVF.

The DNA for the CDR3 is TGCGCCAGCAGCAGATCTCCTGAGACAGAATTCTCTGGGGCCAACGTCCTGACTTTC. Translation gives CASSRSPETEFSGANVLTF. The rearrangement links TRBV5-1 to TRBJ2-6, with a tentative D call TRBD1 (5 bases). Germline V gives CDR1 SGHRS, CDR2 YFSETQ. V gave up 4 bases and J gave up 0 bases, with 20 bases separating them. The CDR3 runs to 19 residues.

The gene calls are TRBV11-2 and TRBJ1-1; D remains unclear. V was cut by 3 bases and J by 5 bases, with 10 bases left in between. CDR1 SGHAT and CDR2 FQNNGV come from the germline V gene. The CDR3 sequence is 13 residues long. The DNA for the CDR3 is TGTGCCAGCAGCTTGTGGGGTGAAACTGAAGCTTTCTTT. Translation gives CASSLWGETEAFF.

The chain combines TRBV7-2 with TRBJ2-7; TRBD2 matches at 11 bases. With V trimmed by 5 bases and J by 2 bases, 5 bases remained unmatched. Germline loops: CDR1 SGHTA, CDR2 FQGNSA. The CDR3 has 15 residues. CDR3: CASSPGLADTYEQYF. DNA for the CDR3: TGTGCCAGCAGCCCGGGACTAGCGGACACCTACGAGCAGTACTTC.

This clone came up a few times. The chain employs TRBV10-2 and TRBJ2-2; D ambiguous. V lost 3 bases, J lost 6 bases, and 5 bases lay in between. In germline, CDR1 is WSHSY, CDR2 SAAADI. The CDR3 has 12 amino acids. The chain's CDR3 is CASSDRPGELFF. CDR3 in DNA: TGCGCCAGCAGTGACCGACCCGGGGAGCTGTTTTTT.

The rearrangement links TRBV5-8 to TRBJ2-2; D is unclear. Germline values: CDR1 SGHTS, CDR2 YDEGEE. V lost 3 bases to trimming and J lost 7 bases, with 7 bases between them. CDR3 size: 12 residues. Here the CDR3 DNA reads TGTGCCAGCAGCTCGGGCTTCGGGGAGCTGTTTTTT. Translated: CASSSGFGELFF.

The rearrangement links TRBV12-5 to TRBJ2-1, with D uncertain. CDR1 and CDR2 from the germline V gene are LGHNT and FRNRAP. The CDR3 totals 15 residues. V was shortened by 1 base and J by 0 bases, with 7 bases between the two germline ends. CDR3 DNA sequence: TGTGCTAGTGGTTTGGGGAGTAGCTCCTACAATGAGCAGTTCTTC. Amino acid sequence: CASGLGSSSYNEQFF.

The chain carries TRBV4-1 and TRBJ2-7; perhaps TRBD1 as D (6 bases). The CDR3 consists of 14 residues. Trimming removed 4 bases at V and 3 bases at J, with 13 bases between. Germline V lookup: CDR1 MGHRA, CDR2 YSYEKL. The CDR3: CASSRPGQLYEQYF. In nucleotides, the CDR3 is TGCGCCAGCAGCCGTCCTGGACAGCTCTACGAGCAGTACTTC.

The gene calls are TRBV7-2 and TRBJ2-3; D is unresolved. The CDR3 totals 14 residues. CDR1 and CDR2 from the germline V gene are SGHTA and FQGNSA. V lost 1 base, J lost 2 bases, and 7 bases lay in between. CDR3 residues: CASSLEGFTDTQYF. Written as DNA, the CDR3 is TGTGCCAGCAGCTTAGAGGGATTCACAGATACGCAGTATTTT. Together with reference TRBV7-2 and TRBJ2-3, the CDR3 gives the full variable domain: GAGVSQSPSNKVTEKGKDVELRCDPISGHTALYWYRQSLGQGLEFLIYFQGNSAPDKSGLPSDRFSAERTGGSVSTLTIQRTQQEDSAVYLCASSLEGFTDTQYFGPGTRLTVL.

The CDR3 nucleotides are TGTGCCAGCAGCGTAGATAAGGGGGACTGGGAGACCCAGTACTTC. Protein product: CASSVDKGDWETQYF. V and J are TRBV9 and TRBJ2-5, with D perhaps TRBD1 or TRBD2 (6 bases each). V lost 0 bases and J lost 5, with 14 bases in between. CDR1 is SGDLS and CDR2 is YYNGEE in the germline V gene. The CDR3 extends over 15 amino acids.

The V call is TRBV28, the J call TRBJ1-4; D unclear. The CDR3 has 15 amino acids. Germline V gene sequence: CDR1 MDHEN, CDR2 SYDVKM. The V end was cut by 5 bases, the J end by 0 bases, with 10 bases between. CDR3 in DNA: TGTGCCAGCAGTCCTCGACTCGCAACTAATGAAAAACTGTTTTTT. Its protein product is CASSPRLATNEKLFF. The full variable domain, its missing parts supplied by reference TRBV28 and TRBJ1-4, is DVKVTQSSRYLVKRTGEKVFLECVQDMDHENMFWYRQDPGLGLRLIYFSYDVKMKEKGDIPEGYSVSREKKERFSLILESASTNQTSMYLCASSPRLATNEKLFFGSGTQLSVL.

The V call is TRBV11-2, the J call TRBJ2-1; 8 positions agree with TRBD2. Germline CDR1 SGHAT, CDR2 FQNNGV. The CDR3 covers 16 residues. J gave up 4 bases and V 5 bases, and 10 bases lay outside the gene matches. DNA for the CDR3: TGTGCCAGCAGCCTCAGCGGGGGCCTTCCGTACAATGAGCAGTTCTTC. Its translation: CASSLSGGLPYNEQFF.

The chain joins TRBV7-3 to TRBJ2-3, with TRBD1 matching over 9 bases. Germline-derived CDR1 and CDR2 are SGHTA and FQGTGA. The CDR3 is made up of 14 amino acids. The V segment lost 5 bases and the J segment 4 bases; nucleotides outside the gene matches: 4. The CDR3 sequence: CASSPGQGADTQYF. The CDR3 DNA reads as TGTGCCAGCAGCCCGGGACAGGGAGCAGATACGCAGTATTTT.

CDR3 nucleotide sequence: TGTGCCAGCAGCTTTGATGGACGAATTGAAGCTTTCTTT. This sequence encodes CASSFDGRIEAFF. The chain recombines TRBV11-2 with TRBJ1-1, with no clear D. Germline V gives CDR1 SGHAT, CDR2 FQNNGV. The germline V and J ends were trimmed by 3 bases and 7 bases, with 12 bases remaining between them. The CDR3 is made up of 13 amino acids.

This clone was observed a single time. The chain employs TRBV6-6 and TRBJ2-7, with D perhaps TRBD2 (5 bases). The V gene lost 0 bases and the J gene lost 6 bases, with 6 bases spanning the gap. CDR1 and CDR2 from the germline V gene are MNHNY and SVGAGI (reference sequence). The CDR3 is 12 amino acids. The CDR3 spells CASSYSSGEQYF. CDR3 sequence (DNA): TGTGCCAGCAGTTACTCGAGCGGCGAGCAGTACTTC.

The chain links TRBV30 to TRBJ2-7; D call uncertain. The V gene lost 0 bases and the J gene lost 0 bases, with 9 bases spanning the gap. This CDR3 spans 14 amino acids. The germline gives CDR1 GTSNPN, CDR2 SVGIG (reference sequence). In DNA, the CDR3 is TGTGCCTGGAGTGTACCAACCGGCTCCTACGAGCAGTACTTC. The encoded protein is CAWSVPTGSYEQYF.

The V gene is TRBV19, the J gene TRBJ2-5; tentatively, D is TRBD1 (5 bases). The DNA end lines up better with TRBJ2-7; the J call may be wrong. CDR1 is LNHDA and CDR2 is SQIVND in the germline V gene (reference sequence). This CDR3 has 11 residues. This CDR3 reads CASSDSYEQYF. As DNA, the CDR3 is TGTGCCAGTAGCGACAGCTACGAGCAGTACTTC.

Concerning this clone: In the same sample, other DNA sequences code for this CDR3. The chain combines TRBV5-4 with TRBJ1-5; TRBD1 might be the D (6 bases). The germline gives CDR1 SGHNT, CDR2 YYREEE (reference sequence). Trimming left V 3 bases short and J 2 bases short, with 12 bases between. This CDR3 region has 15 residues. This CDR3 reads CASSSSPGGNQPQHF. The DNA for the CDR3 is TGTGCCAGCAGCTCCTCCCCAGGGGGCAATCAGCCCCAGCATTTT.

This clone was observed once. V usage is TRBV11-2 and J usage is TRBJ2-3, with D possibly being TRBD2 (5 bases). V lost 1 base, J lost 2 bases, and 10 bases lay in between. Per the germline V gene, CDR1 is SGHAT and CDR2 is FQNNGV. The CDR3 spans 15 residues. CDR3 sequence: CASSLVGSVTDTQYF. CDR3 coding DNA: TGTGCCAGCAGCTTAGTGGGTAGCGTCACAGATACGCAGTATTTT.

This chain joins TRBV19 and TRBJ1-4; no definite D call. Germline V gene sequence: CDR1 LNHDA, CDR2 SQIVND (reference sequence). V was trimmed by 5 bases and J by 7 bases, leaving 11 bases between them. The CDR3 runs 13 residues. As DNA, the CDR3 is TGTGCCAGTAGTCCCCTGACCTCTGAAAAACTGTTTTTT. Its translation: CASSPLTSEKLFF. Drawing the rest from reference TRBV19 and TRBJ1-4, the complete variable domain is DGGITQSPKYLFRKEGQNVTLSCEQNLNHDAMYWYRQDPGQGLRLIYYSQIVNDFQKGDIAEGYSVSREKKESFPLTVTSAQKNPTAFYLCASSPLTSEKLFFGSGTQLSVL.

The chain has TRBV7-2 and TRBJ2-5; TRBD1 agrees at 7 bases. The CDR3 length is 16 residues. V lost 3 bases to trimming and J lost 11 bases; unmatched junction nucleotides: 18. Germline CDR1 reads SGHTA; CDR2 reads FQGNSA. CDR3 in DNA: TGTGCCAGCAGCTTTCCCTCCGGGACAGCCCCCGGTGGGCAGTACTTC. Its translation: CASSFPSGTAPGGQYF.

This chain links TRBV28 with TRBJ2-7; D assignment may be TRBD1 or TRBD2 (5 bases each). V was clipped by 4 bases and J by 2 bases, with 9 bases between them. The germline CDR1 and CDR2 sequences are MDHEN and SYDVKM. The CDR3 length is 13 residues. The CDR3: CASSWDPAYEQYF. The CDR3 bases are TGTGCCAGCAGTTGGGACCCCGCCTACGAGCAGTACTTC.

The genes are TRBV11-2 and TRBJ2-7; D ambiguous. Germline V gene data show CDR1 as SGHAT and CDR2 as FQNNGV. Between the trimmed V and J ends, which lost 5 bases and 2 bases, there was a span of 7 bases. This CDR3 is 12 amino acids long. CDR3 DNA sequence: TGTGCCAGCAGCCGTACAACCTACGAGCAGTACTTC. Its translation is CASSRTTYEQYF.

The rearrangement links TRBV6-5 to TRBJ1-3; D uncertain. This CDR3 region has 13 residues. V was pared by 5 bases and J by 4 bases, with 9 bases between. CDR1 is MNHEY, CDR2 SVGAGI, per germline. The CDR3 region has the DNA TGTGCCAGCAGTCCCCCATCCGGAAACACCATATATTTT. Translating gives CASSPPSGNTIYF.

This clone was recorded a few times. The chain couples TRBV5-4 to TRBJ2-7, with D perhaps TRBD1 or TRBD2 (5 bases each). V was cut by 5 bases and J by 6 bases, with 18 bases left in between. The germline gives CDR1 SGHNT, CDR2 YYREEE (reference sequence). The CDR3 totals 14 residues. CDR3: CASSITGKRGEQYF. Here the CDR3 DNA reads TGTGCCAGCAGTATAACGGGAAAAAGGGGCGAGCAGTACTTC.

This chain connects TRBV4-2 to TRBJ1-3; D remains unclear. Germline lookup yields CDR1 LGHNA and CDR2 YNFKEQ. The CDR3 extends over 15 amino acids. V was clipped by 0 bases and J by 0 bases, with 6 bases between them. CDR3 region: CASSQDQGSGNTIYF. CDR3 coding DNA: TGTGCCAGCAGCCAAGATCAAGGCTCTGGAAACACCATATATTTT.

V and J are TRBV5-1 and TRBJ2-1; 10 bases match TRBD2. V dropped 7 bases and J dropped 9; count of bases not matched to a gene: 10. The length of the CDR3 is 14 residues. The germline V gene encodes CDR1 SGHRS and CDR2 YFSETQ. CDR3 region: CASQREGRDSEQFF. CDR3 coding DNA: TGCGCCAGCCAGCGGGAGGGCCGGGATAGTGAGCAGTTCTTC.

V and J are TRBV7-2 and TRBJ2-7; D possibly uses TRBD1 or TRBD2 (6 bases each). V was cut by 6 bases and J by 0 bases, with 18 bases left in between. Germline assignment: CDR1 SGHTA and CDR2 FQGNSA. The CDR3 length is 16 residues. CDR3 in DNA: TGTGCCAGCAGTCTTGCGGGACACAGAACCTCCTACGAGCAGTACTTC. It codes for CASSLAGHRTSYEQYF.

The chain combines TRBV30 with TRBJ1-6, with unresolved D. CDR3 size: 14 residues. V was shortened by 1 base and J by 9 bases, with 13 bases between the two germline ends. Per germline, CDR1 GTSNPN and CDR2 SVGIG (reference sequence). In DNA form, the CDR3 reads TGTGCCTGGAGTGAAGGGCGAGGTATTTCACCCCTCCACTTT. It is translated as CAWSEGRGISPLHF.

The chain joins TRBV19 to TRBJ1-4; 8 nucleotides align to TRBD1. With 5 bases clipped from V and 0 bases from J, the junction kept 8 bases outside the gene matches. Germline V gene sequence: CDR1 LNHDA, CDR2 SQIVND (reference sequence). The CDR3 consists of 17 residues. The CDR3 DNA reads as TGTGCCAGTAGTCGGACAGGGATGGGGCCAACTAATGAAAAACTGTTTTTT. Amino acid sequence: CASSRTGMGPTNEKLFF.

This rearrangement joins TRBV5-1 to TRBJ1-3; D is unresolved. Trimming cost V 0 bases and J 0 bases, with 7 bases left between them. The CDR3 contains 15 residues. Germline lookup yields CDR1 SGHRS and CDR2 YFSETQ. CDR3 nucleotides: TGCGCCAGCAGCTTGGACAGAGACTCTGGAAACACCATATATTTT. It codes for CASSLDRDSGNTIYF. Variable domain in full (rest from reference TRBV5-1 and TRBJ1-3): KAGVTQTPRYLIKTRGQQVTLSCSPISGHRSVSWYQQTPGQGLQFLFEYFSETQRNKGNFPGRFSGRQFSNSRSEMNVSTLELGDSALYLCASSLDRDSGNTIYFGEGSWLTVV.